This passage covers 17 T cell receptor beta chains from one sample sequenced in a study of blood T cells in healthy people across ages. Alongside a J-beta primer mix, a sample-barcoded 5' primer served in a second PCR lasting about 7 to 12 cycles. A single record per CDR3 protein comes from TCRdb applying MiXCR to the 5' RACE reads. Here the sample spans 630,000 or so distinct CDR3 sequences, about 30% being singletons. Source material: blood. Receptors originate from an elderly woman in good health.

The chain combines TRBV5-6 with TRBJ1-6, with TRBD1 as a possible D gene (5 bases). V was trimmed by 0 bases and J by 9 bases, leaving 16 bases between them. Germline V gene data show CDR1 as SGHDT and CDR2 as YYEEEE. The CDR3 length is 16 residues. The CDR3, as DNA: TGTGCCAGCAGCTTGGGTCCGGAGCACGGGGCTTCACCCCTCCACTTT. Its translation is CASSLGPEHGASPLHF.

Details on this clonotype: This may be a read error, as it is one base from a much larger clone. The chain is built from TRBV30 and TRBJ2-3; tentatively, D is TRBD1 (6 bases). Trimming cost V 7 bases and J 8 bases, with 22 bases left between them. There are 14 residues in the CDR3. Germline CDR1 reads GTSNPN; CDR2 reads SVGIG (reference sequence). CDR3 nucleotides: TGTGCCTCAACGACTCCGGGACAAGCAGGTACGCAGTATTTT. Its translation is CASTTPGQAGTQYF.

This chain uses TRBV2 with TRBJ1-5; no clear D gene. V lost 4 bases, J lost 1 base, and 5 bases lay in between. Germline V gives CDR1 SNHLY, CDR2 FYNNEI. The CDR3 has 13 amino acids. The CDR3 sequence is CASSVESNQPQHF. Written as DNA, the CDR3 is TGTGCCAGCAGTGTTGAGAGCAATCAGCCCCAGCATTTT.

Points on this clonotype: One junction end does not reproduce the germline sequence, and a read error may be involved. The chain joins TRBV5-6 to TRBJ2-2; 9 nucleotides agree with TRBD1. CDR1 SGHDT and CDR2 YYEEEE come from the germline V gene. CDR3 size: 16 residues. In DNA form, the CDR3 reads TGTGTCAGCAGCTTGTCCGACAGGGGGGAACCCGGGGAGCTGTTTTTT. The encoded protein is CVSSLSDRGEPGELFF.

This clonotype was seen more than once but under ten times. With a much larger clone just one base away, this may be a read error. This sequence joins TRBV7-3 and TRBJ2-1; perhaps D is TRBD1 or TRBD2 (6 bases each). The CDR3 consists of 15 residues. Germline CDR1 reads SGHTA; CDR2 reads FQGTGA. Deletions cut 6 bases from V and 10 bases from J, with 22 bases between. CDR3 sequence (DNA): TGTGCCAGCAGTCATCAGACGGGGGCCTCCTTAGAGCAGTTCTTC. Amino acid sequence: CASSHQTGASLEQFF. Combining the CDR3 with reference TRBV7-3 and TRBJ2-1 gives the whole variable domain GAGVSQTPSNKVTEKGKYVELRCDPISGHTALYWYRQSLGQGPEFLIYFQGTGAADDSGLPNDRFFAVRPEGSVSTLKIQRTERGDSAVYLCASSHQTGASLEQFFGPGTRLTVL.

The chain employs TRBV29-1 and TRBJ1-1; 7 positions agree with TRBD1. CDR1 SQVTM and CDR2 ANQGSEA come from the germline V gene. The length of the CDR3 is 14 residues. Germline trimming cut 4 bases from V and 1 base from J; bases unmatched to any gene: 6. The CDR3 coding sequence is TGCAGCGTTGGCCCGAGACAGGGGAACACTGAAGCTTTCTTT. Amino acids: CSVGPRQGNTEAFF.

The chain joins TRBV7-9 to TRBJ1-1; D gene uncertain. CDR3 size: 13 residues. Germline V lookup: CDR1 SEHNR, CDR2 FQNEAQ (reference sequence). Trimming removed 6 bases from V and 1 base from J, with 9 bases in between. CDR3 bases: TGTGCCAGCAGTCGACACGAGAACACTGAAGCTTTCTTT. Encoded protein: CASSRHENTEAFF.

Ten or more counts support this clonotype. This rearrangement joins TRBV4-1 to TRBJ2-3; unclear D gene. Trimming left V 1 base short and J 0 bases short, with 5 bases between. Germline V lookup: CDR1 MGHRA, CDR2 YSYEKL. CDR3 length: 14 residues. Written as DNA, the CDR3 is TGCGCCAGCAGCCAAGCACTAAGCACAGATACGCAGTATTTT. This translates into CASSQALSTDTQYF.

The rearrangement uses TRBV6-5 and TRBJ2-1; 8 bases align to TRBD2. V shed 2 bases, J shed 8 bases, and the junction held 5 bases outside the gene matches. The CDR3 is made up of 14 amino acids. Germline V gene data show CDR1 as MNHEY and CDR2 as SVGAGI. DNA of the CDR3: TGTGCCAGCAGTTACGCAGCGGGAGCGTATGAGCAGTTCTTC. This codes for CASSYAAGAYEQFF.

This chain joins TRBV20-1 and TRBJ2-4; no clear D. Matching the DNA end better, TRBJ2-7 makes the J call doubtful. This CDR3 has 13 residues. Germline V gene data show CDR1 as DFQATT and CDR2 as SNEGSKA (reference sequence). CDR3 nucleotides: TGCAGTGCTAGAGTTCCAGACACTTACGAGCAGTACTTC. Translated: CSARVPDTYEQYF.

The J gene is TRBJ2-1, the V gene TRBV7-2; D is uncertain. CDR3 size: 15 residues. The V gene lost 0 bases and the J gene lost 10 bases, with 16 bases spanning the gap. Germline-derived CDR1 and CDR2 are SGHTA and FQGNSA. CDR3 coding DNA: TGTGCCAGCAGCTTAGCGATTGCGGCCGCGGTGGAGCAGTTCTTC. This gives the protein CASSLAIAAAVEQFF.

Points on this clonotype: This may arise from a read error, as a much more abundant clone is one base away. The gene calls are TRBV4-1 and TRBJ2-7, with 9 bases aligning to TRBD2. J was trimmed by 7 bases and V by 8 bases; bases with no gene match: 9. CDR1 is MGHRA and CDR2 is YSYEKL in the germline V gene. This CDR3 region has 13 residues. The CDR3 here is CASQGLAGSEQYF. CDR3 nucleotide sequence: TGCGCCAGCCAAGGCCTAGCGGGGAGTGAGCAGTACTTC.

There are many counts of this clonotype. The chain is built from TRBV5-1 and TRBJ1-1; D ambiguous. Deletions cut 7 bases from V and 6 bases from J, with 19 bases between. From germline, CDR1 is SGHRS and CDR2 YFSETQ. CDR3 length: 14 amino acids. CDR3 in DNA: TGCGCCAGCTTACCAAGGGAGAATTCCCCTGAAGCTTTCTTT. Translated: CASLPRENSPEAFF.

Points on this clonotype: With a much larger clone just one base away, this may be a read error. The CDR3: CASSPFDRGGYEQYF. The CDR3 DNA is TGTGCCAGCTCCCCCTTTGACAGGGGGGGCTACGAGCAGTACTTC. The rearrangement uses TRBV18 and TRBJ2-7; the match to TRBD1 covers 9 bases. CDR3 length: 15 amino acids. Per germline, CDR1 KGHSH and CDR2 LQKENI. The J segment lost 3 bases and the V segment lost 6 bases, leaving 9 bases of the junction unmatched.

This clonotype was found a few times. V and J are TRBV25-1 and TRBJ1-2; no clear D gene. Germline V gene data show CDR1 as MGHDK and CDR2 as SYGVNS. Deletions cut 2 bases from V and 7 bases from J, with 8 bases between. This CDR3 comprises 12 residues. CDR3 amino acids: CASSEDRFGYTF. Written as DNA, the CDR3 is TGTGCCAGCAGTGAAGATCGCTTTGGCTACACCTTC.

The rearrangement links TRBV7-2 to TRBJ1-2; D remains unclear. Germline CDR1 SGHTA, CDR2 FQGNSA. The CDR3 loop spans 13 amino acids. Trimming stripped 4 bases from V and 6 bases from J, with 12 bases between. The DNA of the CDR3 is TGTGCCAGCAGCTCAGTCGTACAGAATGGCTACACCTTC. This sequence encodes CASSSVVQNGYTF.

Many counts were recorded for this clonotype. The V and J genes are TRBV5-1 and TRBJ1-6, with 7 bases aligning to TRBD1. The germline gives CDR1 SGHRS, CDR2 YFSETQ. This CDR3 region has 15 residues. V trimming: 2 bases; J trimming: 7 bases; junction bases outside the gene matches: 6. The DNA of the CDR3 is TGCGCCAGCAGCTTAACAGGGACAGACAATTCACCCCTCCACTTT. This gives the protein CASSLTGTDNSPLHF.